This T cell receptor (beta chain) was recorded in a study of cytomegalovirus exposure and HLA in healthy donors. Findings and caveats of the study: Accounts indicate the classifier identified cytomegalovirus status with strong specificity and sensitivity.

PCR amplification relied on 60 Vbeta primers (plus 13 Jbeta primers). Method: immunoSEQ multiplex PCR; TCRdb's copy keeps in-frame clones and lacks some. The sample has fewer than 80,000 clones, 65% to 75% seen once. A word on this clone: Antigen specificity is unknown.

The sample was PBMCs. The source of this sequence is a woman aged 55-75 years in good health and CMV-seropositive.

CDR3 sequence: CASSFTTGSTEAFF. CDR3 coding DNA: TGTGCCAGCAGCTTCACTACCGGGAGCACTGAAGCTTTCTTT. The chain couples TRBV28 to TRBJ1-1; D not certain. The length of the CDR3 is 14 residues. Germline assignment: CDR1 MDHEN and CDR2 SYDVKM. Trimming removed 6 bases from V and 4 bases from J, with 15 bases in between.